The source of this TCR beta chain is a study of cytomegalovirus exposure and HLA in healthy donors. Regarding the study as a whole: With further analysis later on, most CMV-associated TCR beta chains appeared HLA-restricted. The study designated some 180 TCR beta chains cytomegalovirus-associated.

The PCR contained 60 Vbeta and 13 Jbeta primers. Using immunoSEQ multiplex PCR, the repertoire was profiled, and TCRdb retains in-frame clones only, with some absent. The sample has about 130,000 clones, approximately 68% seen once. In regard to this clone: Its target is unknown. Its ends do not fully match the called genes, so a read error is possible.

The receptor comes from a man aged 25 to 40 in good health and CMV-seropositive. Input material: PBMCs.

The CDR3 spells CSSRLNEQGQYF. The CDR3 nucleotides are TGTTCCAGCAGACTTAACGAACAGGGTCAGTACTTC. The rearrangement joins TRBV7-9 to TRBJ2-7; possible D gene TRBD1, 6 bases. Germline CDR1 is SEHNR and CDR2 is FQNEAQ (reference sequence). The CDR3 totals 12 residues.